One and the same sample provided the 27 T cell receptor beta chains below, sequenced in a study of cytomegalovirus exposure and HLA in healthy donors. The PCR was carried out with 60 Vbeta primers and 13 Jbeta primers. Only in-frame clones appear in the TCRdb table, and some are missing; sequencing was by immunoSEQ multiplex PCR. Of under 120,000 clones detected, over 60% appear once; the ten largest clones hold about 5%. Specimen: PBMCs. The source of these receptors is a female donor in good health and CMV-seropositive.

Details on this clone: One end of the junction fails to match germline, which may point to a read error. This sample also contains other DNA sequences that code for the same CDR3. The V and J genes are TRBV5-1 and TRBJ1-4; D ambiguous. This CDR3 region has 14 residues. CDR1 is SGHRS, CDR2 YFSETQ, per germline. CDR3 in amino acids: CASTQQLGAEKLFF. The CDR3 DNA reads as TGCGCCAGCACCCAACAGTTGGGTGCTGAAAAATTGTTTTTT.

CDR3 amino acids: CASSRTGVDYGYTF. CDR3 nucleotides: TGTGCCAGCAGTCGGACAGGGGTGGACTATGGCTACACCTTC. The rearrangement joins TRBV6-1 to TRBJ1-2; 9 bases are a match to TRBD1. The CDR3 runs to 14 residues. The germline V gene has CDR1 MNHNS and CDR2 SASEGT. After removal of 5 bases from V and 3 bases from J, the junction contained 4 bases not matched to a gene.

This chain links TRBV11-2 with TRBJ2-2, with D maybe TRBD2 (6 bases). V was cut by 0 bases and J by 4 bases, with 15 bases left in between. The CDR3 loop spans 17 amino acids. Germline-derived CDR1 and CDR2 are SGHAT and FQNNGV. CDR3 region: CASSLDSASVITGELFF. In DNA form, the CDR3 reads TGTGCCAGCAGCTTAGATAGCGCTAGCGTGATCACCGGGGAGCTGTTTTTT.

The chain employs TRBV13 and TRBJ2-1, with 7 bases aligning to TRBD1. The CDR3 has 13 amino acids. Germline V gene sequence: CDR1 PRHDT, CDR2 FYEKMQ (reference sequence). V lost 10 bases and J lost 7; bases outside the gene matches: 10. CDR3: CATARGPGNEQFF. The CDR3 DNA sequence: TGTGCCACTGCAAGGGGGCCAGGGAATGAGCAGTTCTTC.

This clone was observed many times. J is TRBJ1-1 and V is TRBV2, with D perhaps TRBD1 (5 bases). V shed 6 bases and J shed 6 bases, with 14 bases lying between them. Germline values: CDR1 SNHLY, CDR2 FYNNEI. This CDR3 is 13 amino acids long. CDR3 loop: CASRSTDSPEAFF. The CDR3, as DNA: TGTGCCAGCAGGTCGACAGATAGTCCTGAAGCTTTCTTT.

The chain joins TRBV6-5 to TRBJ2-7; 7 bases line up with TRBD1. This CDR3 spans 13 amino acids. Germline CDR1 MNHEY, CDR2 SVGAGI. J gave up 12 bases and V 1 base, and 9 bases lay outside the gene matches. CDR3 coding DNA: TGTGCCAGCAGTTACTTAAGGACAGGAGTAGCGTACTTC. Its translation: CASSYLRTGVAYF.

Only a few counts were recorded for this clone. Mismatch with germline at one junction end may stem from a read error. V and J are TRBV2 and TRBJ2-1; TRBD2 agrees at 8 bases. This CDR3 is 12 amino acids long. Germline values: CDR1 SNHLY, CDR2 FYNNEI. The DNA for the CDR3 is TGTGCCAGCAGTGAAGGACTAGCGTATTCCCTCTTC. Protein: CASSEGLAYSLF.

The chain carries TRBV6-1 and TRBJ1-1; maybe TRBD1 (6 bases). The CDR3 consists of 14 residues. V gave up 6 bases and J gave up 3 bases, with 14 bases separating them. Looked up from germline, CDR1 is MNHNS and CDR2 is SASEGT. The CDR3 sequence: CASSPRDIYTEAFF. CDR3 bases: TGTGCCAGCAGCCCACGGGACATCTACACTGAAGCTTTCTTT.

This rearrangement joins TRBV6-1 to TRBJ2-5; 9 bases are shared with TRBD1. Germline values: CDR1 MNHNS, CDR2 SASEGT. V was clipped by 5 bases and J by 3 bases; unmatched bases: 4. The CDR3 runs 14 residues. CDR3 in DNA: TGTGCCAGCAGTTCAGACAGGGGGAAAGAGACCCAGTACTTC. Its protein is CASSSDRGKETQYF.

The V gene is TRBV28, the J gene TRBJ2-5, with a possible D match to TRBD2 (7 bases). Per germline, CDR1 MDHEN and CDR2 SYDVKM. The V gene lost 6 bases and the J gene lost 9 bases, with 17 bases spanning the gap. CDR3 length equals 13 residues. The CDR3 is CASRGGPVGAQYF. The CDR3 DNA reads as TGTGCCAGCAGGGGGGGGCCGGTCGGGGCCCAGTACTTC.

The chain recombines TRBV5-1 with TRBJ1-1; D is unresolved. Trimming removed 4 bases from V and 1 base from J, with 17 bases in between. This CDR3 has 16 residues. CDR1 is SGHRS, CDR2 YFSETQ, per germline. This chain's CDR3 is CASSRLEQITNTEAFF. CDR3 bases: TGCGCCAGCAGCCGACTAGAACAGATTACGAACACTGAAGCTTTCTTT.

The chain carries TRBV7-9 and TRBJ2-3; 7 nucleotides line up with TRBD1. Trimming removed 5 bases from V and 0 bases from J; junction bases left unmatched: 8. Germline CDR1 is SEHNR and CDR2 is FQNEAQ (reference sequence). The CDR3 is 16 amino acids. CDR3 DNA sequence: TGTGCCAGCAGCCCCCGGGGACAGATCAGCACAGATACGCAGTATTTT. This translates into CASSPRGQISTDTQYF.

The genes are TRBV6-1 and TRBJ1-2; D is unclear. Germline lookup yields CDR1 MNHNS and CDR2 SASEGT. This CDR3 has 12 amino acids. Trimming took off 3 bases at V and 2 bases at J, with 4 bases between the two ends. CDR3 residues: CASSDRNYGYTF. CDR3 DNA sequence: TGTGCCAGCAGTGATCGGAACTATGGCTACACCTTC.

This clone was detected once. The chain recombines TRBV28 with TRBJ2-5; 7 nucleotides line up with TRBD1. Germline CDR1 and CDR2: MDHEN and SYDVKM. The CDR3 has 13 residues. Trimming at V came to 6 bases and at J to 4 bases, leaving 5 bases not matched to a gene. The chain's CDR3 is CASRQGGGETQYF. CDR3 nucleotides: TGTGCCAGCAGACAAGGGGGCGGAGAGACCCAGTACTTC.

CDR3 DNA: TGTGCCAGCAGTTTAATAAGGACTAGCGGGAGCTACGAGCAGTACTTC. Translating gives CASSLIRTSGSYEQYF. This chain uses TRBV27 with TRBJ2-7; 13 positions agree with TRBD2. This CDR3 has 16 residues. The ends lost 2 bases at V and 3 bases at J; junction bases unmatched: 4. Germline V gene lookup returns CDR1 MNHEY and CDR2 SMNVEV (reference sequence).

This clone was seen only a few times. V and J are TRBV7-9 and TRBJ2-7, with D hard to call. The CDR3 runs 13 residues. CDR1 and CDR2 from the germline V gene are SEHNR and FQNEAQ (reference sequence). The V and J ends lost 11 bases and 0 bases respectively, with 14 bases between them. The CDR3 sequence: CALRSVSSYEQYF. In nucleotides, the CDR3 is TGTGCCCTACGAAGCGTAAGCTCCTACGAGCAGTACTTC.

This chain joins TRBV18 and TRBJ2-7, with D tentatively TRBD2 (5 bases). Germline CDR1 reads KGHSH; CDR2 reads LQKENI. Trimming took 5 bases from V and 2 from J, leaving 16 bases between them. The length of the CDR3 is 15 residues. In nucleotides, the CDR3 is TGTGCCAGCTCAGCCCGGGTGGGGAGAGCCTACGAGCAGTACTTC. Protein sequence: CASSARVGRAYEQYF.

V gene TRBV5-1 combines with J gene TRBJ2-1; the D gene is possibly TRBD1 (6 bases). The CDR3 contains 15 residues. Germline V CDR1 and CDR2: SGHRS, YFSETQ. Trimming took 4 bases from V and 7 from J, leaving 18 bases between them. CDR3 nucleotides: TGCGCCAGCAGCCCAGGGTGGACAGTTTCGAATGAGCAGTTCTTC. This sequence encodes CASSPGWTVSNEQFF.

The chain carries TRBV7-2 and TRBJ2-5; the match to TRBD1 covers 11 bases. CDR1 SGHTA and CDR2 FQGNSA come from the germline V gene. The V and J ends lost 5 bases and 7 bases, in that order; junction bases with no gene match: 9. The CDR3 runs to 15 residues. The CDR3 bases are TGTGCCAGCAGCCCGGCCGGGACAGGGGGTGGGACCCAGTACTTC. Protein sequence: CASSPAGTGGGTQYF. Full variable domain (missing parts from reference TRBV7-2 and TRBJ2-5): GAGVSQSPSNKVTEKGKDVELRCDPISGHTALYWYRQSLGQGLEFLIYFQGNSAPDKSGLPSDRFSAERTGGSVSTLTIQRTQQEDSAVYLCASSPAGTGGGTQYFGPGTRLLVL.

A single count supports this clone. The genes are TRBV28 and TRBJ1-2; a weak D match, TRBD1 (5 bases). This CDR3 comprises 15 residues. In germline, CDR1 is MDHEN, CDR2 SYDVKM. Trimming removed 6 bases from V and 8 bases from J, with 22 bases in between. The CDR3 DNA sequence: TGTGCCAGCAGCTCCTCCTCGGCAGGGCGGGAGGGCTACACCTTC. Amino acid sequence: CASSSSSAGREGYTF.

The V gene is TRBV5-4, the J gene TRBJ2-7, with D maybe TRBD1 (6 bases). CDR3 length: 13 residues. Trimming removed 4 bases from V and 5 bases from J, with 13 bases in between. The germline gives CDR1 SGHNT, CDR2 YYREEE (reference sequence). The CDR3 DNA sequence: TGTGCCAGCAGCGCCGGCCGGGACAACGAGCAGTACTTC. Translation gives CASSAGRDNEQYF.

The chain links TRBV6-5 to TRBJ1-5; 7 bases agree with TRBD1. With V trimmed by 9 bases and J by 9 bases, 8 bases remained unmatched. In germline, CDR1 is MNHEY, CDR2 SVGAGI. The CDR3 spans 12 residues. In nucleotides, the CDR3 is TGTGCCAGTGGACAGGCCGAATGGCCCCAGCATTTT. This gives the protein CASGQAEWPQHF.

The chain combines TRBV4-1 with TRBJ1-5, with unresolved D. CDR3 size: 14 residues. The V end lost 5 bases, the J end lost 1 base, and 9 bases lay between the germline ends. The V gene's germline CDR1 is MGHRA and CDR2 YSYEKL. In DNA form, the CDR3 reads TGCGCCAGCAGCTTCACCGGGAGCAATCAGCCCCAGCATTTT. Amino acid sequence: CASSFTGSNQPQHF.

This clone was seen only a few times. The rearrangement joins TRBV27 to TRBJ2-7; a possible D gene is TRBD1 (6 bases). The CDR3 runs to 14 residues. V lost 10 bases, J lost 2 bases, and 18 bases lay in between. CDR1 and CDR2 (germline): MNHEY, SMNVEV (reference sequence). CDR3 nucleotides: TGTGCCACCTCGATGGCCAGGGGAGCCTACGAGCAGTACTTC. It codes for CATSMARGAYEQYF.

The V gene is TRBV29-1, the J gene TRBJ1-2; D call uncertain. The CDR3 is 15 amino acids. Trimming took 4 bases from V and 0 from J, leaving 15 bases between them. Germline CDR1 and CDR2: SQVTM and ANQGSEA. CDR3 nucleotides: TGCAGCGTTGGGGTCTCGGGGAGGGCTAACTATGGCTACACCTTC. As protein: CSVGVSGRANYGYTF.

This chain links TRBV6-6 with TRBJ1-4, with TRBD1 matching 7 bases. The V and J ends lost 6 bases and 3 bases, in that order; junction bases with no gene match: 4. The CDR3 is made up of 14 amino acids. Germline CDR1 and CDR2: MNHNY and SVGAGI (reference sequence). The CDR3 coding sequence is TGTGCCAGCAGCACACAGGGGCCTAATGAAAAACTGTTTTTT. This translates into CASSTQGPNEKLFF.

The chain couples TRBV6-6 to TRBJ2-1, with 14 bases that match TRBD2. Unmatched junction bases numbered 6, after V lost 5 bases and J lost 9 bases. Germline CDR1 reads MNHNY; CDR2 reads SVGAGI (reference sequence). This CDR3 contains 15 residues. CDR3 sequence (DNA): TGTGCCAGCAGTGCCGGGACTAGCGGGAGAGGTGAGCAGTTCTTC. It is translated as CASSAGTSGRGEQFF.